This T cell receptor beta chain is from a study of T cells expressing NK-cell markers. Whole-study findings and limits: Of the CD8+ T cells in about 6 donors, 1.0-7.0% belonged to dominant NKG2C+ clonotypes. Whether the expanded NKG2C+ T cell clones recognized HCMV remained unclear.

For TCR beta, cDNA was produced by 5'RACE template switching with UMIs. TCRdb reworked the 5' RACE reads into one entry per CDR3 protein, no DNA. This sample's table has about 160,000 distinct CDR3 sequences. A remark on this clonotype: Its antigen is undetermined.

The TCR comes from a man aged 18-69 years in good health. The sample taken for sequencing was blood T cells: a sorted CD56 or NKG2C T cell subset, CD4+ or CD8+ T cells, or bulk PBMC T cells (not recorded which).

CDR3 loop: CASTRGGPFSNEQFF. The rearrangement uses TRBV12-3 or TRBV12-4 and TRBJ2-1; checking the TCRdb D call of TRBD2 is not possible without DNA. The CDR3 has 15 amino acids.